The clone carrying this TCR beta chain was seen a single time. Its antigen is as yet unknown. These data originate in a study of OX40 agonist ivuxolimab in advanced cancers. Study at large: Patient treatment consisted of intravenous ivuxolimab administration every 2 weeks at 0.01 to 10 mg/kg.

Whole-study findings and limits: At 0.1 to 3.0 mg/kg and by week 6, clonal expansion occurred in CD4+ and CD8+ blood T cells. The average count of expanded clones was higher among CD8+ T cells than among CD4+.

Sequencing was performed with immunoSEQ multiplex PCR; in TCRdb, only in-frame clones are kept and a portion is missing. The table records approximately 22,000 clones, more than 70% of them present only once. The study sampled blood at baseline, cycle 4 day 1, and cycle 7 day 1. The CDR3 loop spans 13 amino acids. CDR1 and CDR2 from the germline V gene are SQVTM and ANQGSEA. The V end was cut by 7 bases, the J end by 0 bases, with 9 bases between. This TCR came from an adult with an advanced solid tumor such as melanoma, head and neck, liver or kidney cancer. The chain is built from TRBV29-1 and TRBJ1-4, with D maybe TRBD1 (5 bases). The sequencing here drew on CD4+ or CD8+ T cells sorted from blood, taken in a trial of the OX40 agonist ivuxolimab. The CDR3 DNA follows: TGCAGCGCTCAACAGGCAACTAATGAAAAACTGTTTTTT. Its translation: CSAQQATNEKLFF.